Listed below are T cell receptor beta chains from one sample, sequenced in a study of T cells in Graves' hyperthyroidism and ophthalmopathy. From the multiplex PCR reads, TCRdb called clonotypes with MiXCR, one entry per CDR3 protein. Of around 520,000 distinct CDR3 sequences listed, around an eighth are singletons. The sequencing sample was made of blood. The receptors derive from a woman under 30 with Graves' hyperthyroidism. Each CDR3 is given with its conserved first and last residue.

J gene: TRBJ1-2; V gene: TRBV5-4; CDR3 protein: CASYQQGQSYGYTF
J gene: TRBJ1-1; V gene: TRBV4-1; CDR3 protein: CASSQDWAEGLEAFF
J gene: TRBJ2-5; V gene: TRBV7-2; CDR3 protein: CASSLYTRRETQYF
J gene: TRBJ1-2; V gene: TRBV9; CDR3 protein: CASSPNPSGLSYGYTF
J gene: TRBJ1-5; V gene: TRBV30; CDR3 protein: CAWRDGYNQPQHF
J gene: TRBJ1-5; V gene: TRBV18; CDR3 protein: CASSPPQFPNQPQHF
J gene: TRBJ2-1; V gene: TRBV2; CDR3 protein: CASSPSGAYNEQFF
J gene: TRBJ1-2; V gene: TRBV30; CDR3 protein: CARREGSYGYTF
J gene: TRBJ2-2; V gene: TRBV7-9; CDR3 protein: CASSTGTGMTGELFF
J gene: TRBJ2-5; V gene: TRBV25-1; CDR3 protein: CASSEKGQGAETQYF
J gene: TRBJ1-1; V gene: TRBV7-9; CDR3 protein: CASSLIIGEKLNTEAFF
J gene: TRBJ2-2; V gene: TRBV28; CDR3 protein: CATEGNTGELFF
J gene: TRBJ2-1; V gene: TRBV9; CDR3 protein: CASSVGHGREQFF
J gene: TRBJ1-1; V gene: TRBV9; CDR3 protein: CASSDARRGLNTEAFF
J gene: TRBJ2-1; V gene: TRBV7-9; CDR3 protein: CASSPRTSAVVPNEQFF
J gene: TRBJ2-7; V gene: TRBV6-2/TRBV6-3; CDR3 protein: CASSTSGEQYF
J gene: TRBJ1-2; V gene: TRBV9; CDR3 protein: CASSVGVAGEGYGYTF
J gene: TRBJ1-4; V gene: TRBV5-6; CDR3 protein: CASSLSDRVGEKLFF
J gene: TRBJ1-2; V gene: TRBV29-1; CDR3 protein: CSVEDHGQGRGGYTF
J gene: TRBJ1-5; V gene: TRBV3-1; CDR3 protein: CASSSGGAFESYNQPQHF
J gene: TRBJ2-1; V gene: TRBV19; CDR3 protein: CASSTQGLAGANEQFF
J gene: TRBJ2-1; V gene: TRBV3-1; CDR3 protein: CASSPSGSDNEQFF
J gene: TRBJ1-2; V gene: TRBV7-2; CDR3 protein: CASSLDQGRSFGYTF
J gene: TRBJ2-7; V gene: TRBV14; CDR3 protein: CASSQEATPVRLGPSKPYEQYF
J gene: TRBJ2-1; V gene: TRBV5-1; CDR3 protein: CASSSSPVDNEQFF
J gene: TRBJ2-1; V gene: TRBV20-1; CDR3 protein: CSARAGLAQLRGYNEQFF
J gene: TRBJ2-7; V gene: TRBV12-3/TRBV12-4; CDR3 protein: CASSSDWFLHYEQYF
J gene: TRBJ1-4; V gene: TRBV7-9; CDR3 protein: CASSVRGHDEKLFF
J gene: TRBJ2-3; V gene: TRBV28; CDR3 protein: CASSSPRLAGGLVGDTQYF
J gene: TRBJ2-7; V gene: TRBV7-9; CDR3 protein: CASSRSPTGGSYEQYF
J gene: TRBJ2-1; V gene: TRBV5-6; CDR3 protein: CASSWGREGLLGEQFF
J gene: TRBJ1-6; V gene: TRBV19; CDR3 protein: CASNKVQGKRSPLHF
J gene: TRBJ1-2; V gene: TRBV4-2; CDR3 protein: CASKGTGLYGYTF
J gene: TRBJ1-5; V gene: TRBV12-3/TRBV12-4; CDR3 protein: CASSFSGGGNQPQHF
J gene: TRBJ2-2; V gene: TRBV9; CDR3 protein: CASSVGDDPVGGELFF
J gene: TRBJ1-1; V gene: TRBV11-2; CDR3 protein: CASSEGGGNTEAFF
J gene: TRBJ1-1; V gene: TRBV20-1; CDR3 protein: CSAREAQPNTEAFF
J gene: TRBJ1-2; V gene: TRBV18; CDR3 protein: CASSPTRGGTAGYTF
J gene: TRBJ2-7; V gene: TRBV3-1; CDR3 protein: CASSQGDEQYF
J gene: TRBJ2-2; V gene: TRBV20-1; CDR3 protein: CSASGVSNTGELFF
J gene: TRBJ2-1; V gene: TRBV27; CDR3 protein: CASSFSGRDEQFF